The sequence of this TCR beta chain was determined in a study of OX40 agonist ivuxolimab in advanced cancers. Measured with immunoSEQ multiplex PCR; TCRdb has only the in-frame clones, and not every one. Here the sample spans roughly 64,000 clones, 84% being singletons. Germline-derived CDR1 and CDR2 are SGHTA and FQGTGA. The V and J ends lost 3 bases and 2 bases, in that order; junction bases with no gene match: 3. The CDR3 totals 15 residues. This sequence was found in an adult with an advanced solid tumor such as melanoma, head and neck, liver or kidney cancer. V and J are TRBV7-3 and TRBJ2-3; TRBD2 matches at 9 bases. The specimen was CD4+ or CD8+ T cells sorted from blood, collected in a trial of the OX40 agonist ivuxolimab. In DNA form, the CDR3 reads TGTGCCAGCAGCTTCAGCGGGGGGACCACAGATACGCAGTATTTT. As protein: CASSFSGGTTDTQYF. The variable domain in full, completed from reference TRBV7-3 and TRBJ2-3, reads GAGVSQTPSNKVTEKGKYVELRCDPISGHTALYWYRQSLGQGPEFLIYFQGTGAADDSGLPNDRFFAVRPEGSVSTLKIQRTERGDSAVYLCASSFSGGTTDTQYFGPGTRLTVL.